The clone carrying this T cell receptor (beta chain) is labeled as medium-sized. Its antigen is unidentified. This record belongs to a study of metastatic and nonmetastatic thyroid tumors. Study overall: Peripheral blood and tumor or nodule samples from malignant and benign thyroid patients were compared. Overall study findings and caveats: According to reports, the diversity of TCR beta was significantly higher in malignant thyroid tumors than in benign nodules, and this held in both blood and tumor samples.

No treatment had been given to any patient before thyroid surgery. The germline CDR1 and CDR2 sequences are SNHLY and FYNNEI. V shed 3 bases and J shed 10 bases, with 13 bases lying between them. The CDR3 sequence is 14 residues long. Study processing details: The study built a papillary thyroid cancer distant-metastasis classifier from CDR3 differences across clinicopathological groups. With MiXCR, TCRdb reprocessed the PCR reads. The V and J calls follow TCRdb's processing rather than the paper's. The table records about 15,000 clones, approximately 19% of them present only once. This chain links TRBV2 with TRBJ1-6, with no clear D. This receptor was identified in a female donor with papillary thyroid cancer or a benign thyroid nodule (not recorded which). Some clones in this sample may be carry-over from other donors' samples. The specimen was blood. The CDR3 DNA reads as TGTGCCAGCAGTGACAAGACTAGAAGATCACCCCTCCACTTT. This gives the protein CASSDKTRRSPLHF. The full variable domain, its missing parts supplied by reference TRBV2 and TRBJ1-6, is EPEVTQTPSHQVTQMGQEVILRCVPISNHLYFYWYRQILGQKVEFLVSFYNNEISEKSEIFDDQFSVERPDGSNFTLKIRSTKLEDSAMYFCASSDKTRRSPLHFGNGTRLTVT.